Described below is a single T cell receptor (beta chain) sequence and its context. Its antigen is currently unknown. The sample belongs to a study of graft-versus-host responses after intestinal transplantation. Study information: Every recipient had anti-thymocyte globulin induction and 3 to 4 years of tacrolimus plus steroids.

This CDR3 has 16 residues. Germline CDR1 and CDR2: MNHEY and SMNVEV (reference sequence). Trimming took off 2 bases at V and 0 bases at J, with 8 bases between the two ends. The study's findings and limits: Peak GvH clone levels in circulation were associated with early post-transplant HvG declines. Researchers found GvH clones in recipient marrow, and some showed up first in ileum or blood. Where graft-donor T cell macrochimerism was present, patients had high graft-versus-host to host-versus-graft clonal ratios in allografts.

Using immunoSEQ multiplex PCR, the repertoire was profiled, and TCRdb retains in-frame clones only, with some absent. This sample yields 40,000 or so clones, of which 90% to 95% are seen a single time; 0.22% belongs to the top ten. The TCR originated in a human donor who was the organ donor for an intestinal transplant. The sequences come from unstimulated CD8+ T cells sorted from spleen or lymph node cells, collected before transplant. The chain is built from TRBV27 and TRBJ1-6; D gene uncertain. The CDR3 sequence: CASSLSRLSYNSPLHF. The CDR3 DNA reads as TGTGCCAGCAGTTTAAGCAGGCTCTCCTATAATTCACCCCTCCACTTT.